This T cell receptor (beta chain) originates from a study of blood T cell repertoires in COVID-19. Clones were read by immunoSEQ multiplex PCR, and TCRdb kept only the in-frame ones, dropping some. There are 140,000 to 150,000 clones in the sample; around 89% occur only once, and 2.5% to 3% lies in the top ten. The source of this sequence is a man in his 60s with active or convalescent COVID-19. Sequencing was done on a sample of peripheral blood.

In DNA form, the CDR3 reads TGTGCCAGCAGTCTAACACCAACCGACGCCTCTGGAGCGGAAGCTTTCTTT. The encoded protein is CASSLTPTDASGAEAFF. The chain employs TRBV27 and TRBJ1-1; D call uncertain. The CDR3 is 17 amino acids. Trimming shortened V by 5 bases and J by 8 bases, and 27 bases separated the two germline ends. The germline V gene has CDR1 MNHEY and CDR2 SMNVEV (reference sequence).